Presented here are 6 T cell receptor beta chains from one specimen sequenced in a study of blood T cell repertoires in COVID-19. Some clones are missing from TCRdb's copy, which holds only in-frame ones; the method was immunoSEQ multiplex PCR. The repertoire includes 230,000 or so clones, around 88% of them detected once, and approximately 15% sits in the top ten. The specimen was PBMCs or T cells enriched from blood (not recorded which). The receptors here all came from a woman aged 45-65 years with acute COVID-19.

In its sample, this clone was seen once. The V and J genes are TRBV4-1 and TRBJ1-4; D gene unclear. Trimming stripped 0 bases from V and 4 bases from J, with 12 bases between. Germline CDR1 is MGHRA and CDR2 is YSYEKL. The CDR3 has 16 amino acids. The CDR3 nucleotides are TGCGCCAGCAGCCAAGACACCCTCCTAATTAATGAAAAACTGTTTTTT. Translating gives CASSQDTLLINEKLFF.

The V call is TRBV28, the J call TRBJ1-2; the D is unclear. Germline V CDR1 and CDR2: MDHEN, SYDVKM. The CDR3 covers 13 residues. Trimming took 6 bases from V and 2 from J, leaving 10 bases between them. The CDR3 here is CASRSAVNYGYTF. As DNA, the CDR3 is TGTGCCAGCAGAAGCGCGGTAAACTATGGCTACACCTTC.

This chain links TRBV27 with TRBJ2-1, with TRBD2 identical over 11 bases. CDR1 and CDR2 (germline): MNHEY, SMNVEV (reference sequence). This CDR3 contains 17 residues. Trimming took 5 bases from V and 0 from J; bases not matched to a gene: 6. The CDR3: CASSPRLAGSSYNEQFF. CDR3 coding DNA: TGTGCCAGCAGTCCTCGACTAGCGGGGAGCTCCTACAATGAGCAGTTCTTC.

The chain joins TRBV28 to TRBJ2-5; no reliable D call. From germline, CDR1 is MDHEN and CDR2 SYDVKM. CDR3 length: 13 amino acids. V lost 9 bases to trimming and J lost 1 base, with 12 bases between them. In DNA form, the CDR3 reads TGTGCCAGTTCTCAGGTACCCCAAGAGACCCAGTACTTC. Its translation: CASSQVPQETQYF.

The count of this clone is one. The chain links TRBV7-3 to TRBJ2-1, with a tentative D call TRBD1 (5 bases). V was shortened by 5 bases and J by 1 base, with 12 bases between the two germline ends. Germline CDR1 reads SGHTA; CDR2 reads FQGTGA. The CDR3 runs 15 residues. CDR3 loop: CASSNDSMSYNEQFF. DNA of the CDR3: TGTGCCAGCAGCAATGACAGCATGTCCTACAATGAGCAGTTCTTC.

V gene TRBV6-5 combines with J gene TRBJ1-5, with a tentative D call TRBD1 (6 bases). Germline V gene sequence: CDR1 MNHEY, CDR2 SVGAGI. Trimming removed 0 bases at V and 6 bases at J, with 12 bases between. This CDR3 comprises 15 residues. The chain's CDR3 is CASSYSRGWGQPQHF. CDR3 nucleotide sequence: TGTGCCAGCAGTTACTCGAGGGGGTGGGGTCAGCCCCAGCATTTT.